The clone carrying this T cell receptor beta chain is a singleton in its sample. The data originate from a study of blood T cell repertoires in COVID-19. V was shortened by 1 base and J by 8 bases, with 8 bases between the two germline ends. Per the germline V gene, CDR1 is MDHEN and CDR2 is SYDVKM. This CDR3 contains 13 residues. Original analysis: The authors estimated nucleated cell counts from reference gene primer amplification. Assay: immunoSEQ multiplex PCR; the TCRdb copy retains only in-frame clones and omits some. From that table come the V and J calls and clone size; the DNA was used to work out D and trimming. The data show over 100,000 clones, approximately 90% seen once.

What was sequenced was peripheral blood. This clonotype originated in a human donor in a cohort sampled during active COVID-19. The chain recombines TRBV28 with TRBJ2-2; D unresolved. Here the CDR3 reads CASSLLGEGELFF. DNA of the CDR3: TGTGCCAGCAGTTTATTGGGCGAAGGGGAGCTGTTTTTT.